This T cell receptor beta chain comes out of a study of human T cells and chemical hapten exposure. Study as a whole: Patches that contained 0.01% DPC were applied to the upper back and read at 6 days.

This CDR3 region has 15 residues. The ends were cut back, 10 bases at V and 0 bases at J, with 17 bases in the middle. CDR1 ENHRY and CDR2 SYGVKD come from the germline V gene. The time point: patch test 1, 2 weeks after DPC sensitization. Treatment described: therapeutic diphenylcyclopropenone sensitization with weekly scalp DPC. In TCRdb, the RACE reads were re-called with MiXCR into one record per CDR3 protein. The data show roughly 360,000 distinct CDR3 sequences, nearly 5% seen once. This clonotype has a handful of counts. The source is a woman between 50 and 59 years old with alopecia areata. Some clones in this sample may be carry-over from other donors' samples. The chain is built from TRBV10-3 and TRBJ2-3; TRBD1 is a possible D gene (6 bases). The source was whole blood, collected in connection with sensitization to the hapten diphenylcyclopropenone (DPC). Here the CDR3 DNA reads TGTGCCACACAGCCCACCGGGACAAGCACAGATACGCAGTATTTT. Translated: CATQPTGTSTDTQYF.